This T cell receptor (beta chain) was obtained from a study of blood T cell repertoires in COVID-19. Study overall: Sample material is recorded as cDNA or gDNA derived from T cells, B-cell-depleted T cells, or PBMCs.

Assay used: immunoSEQ multiplex PCR; TCRdb lists only in-frame clones, some missing. The repertoire has roughly 190,000 clones, around 84% of them found once; the top ten carry 13% to 15%. CDR1 LNHDA and CDR2 SQIVND come from the germline V gene (reference sequence). This CDR3 has 14 residues. Trimming took 5 bases from V and 0 from J, leaving 7 bases between them. This sequence originates from a man aged 30 to 45 with active or convalescent COVID-19. J is TRBJ2-2 and V is TRBV19; no reliable D call. Sequencing used peripheral blood. The CDR3 here is CASSRSTNTGELFF. The CDR3 bases are TGTGCCAGTAGTCGGAGTACGAACACCGGGGAGCTGTTTTTT.